A single sample gave rise to the 18 T cell receptor beta chains below, sequenced in a study of T cell responses to AZD1222 COVID-19 vaccine. Some clones are missing from TCRdb's copy, which holds only in-frame ones; the method was immunoSEQ multiplex PCR. The sample has about 140,000 clones, about 91% seen once; the top ten hold about 2.5%. The input for sequencing was peripheral blood, taken on day 0 of AZD1222 vaccination. The receptors were gathered from an adult in good health.

This clone is a singleton in its sample. CDR3 region: CAWSVGTVSGVLAETQYF. CDR3 in DNA: TGTGCCTGGAGTGTAGGGACAGTAAGCGGAGTCCTCGCGGAGACCCAGTACTTC. The genes are TRBV30 and TRBJ2-5; 7 nucleotides agree with TRBD1. This CDR3 contains 18 residues. The germline CDR1 and CDR2 sequences are GTSNPN and SVGIG (reference sequence). Trimming removed 0 bases from V and 5 bases from J; junction bases left unmatched: 18.

The rearrangement links TRBV7-9 to TRBJ2-1; 11 bases agree with TRBD2. From germline, CDR1 is SEHNR and CDR2 FQNEAQ (reference sequence). The CDR3 runs to 16 residues. With V trimmed by 5 bases and J by 7 bases, 10 bases remained unmatched. The CDR3 protein is CASSPSSGRAKNEQFF. The CDR3 DNA sequence: TGTGCCAGCAGCCCGAGTAGCGGGAGGGCCAAGAATGAGCAGTTCTTC.

J is TRBJ1-5 and V is TRBV7-2, with unresolved D. Germline V gene lookup returns CDR1 SGHTA and CDR2 FQGNSA. Between the trimmed V and J ends, which lost 5 bases and 6 bases, there was a span of 11 bases. The CDR3 length is 13 residues. In DNA form, the CDR3 reads TGTGCCAGCAGCCAAGGCATAAGTCAGCCCCAGCATTTT. This sequence encodes CASSQGISQPQHF.

The rearrangement joins TRBV10-1 to TRBJ2-1; a weak D match, TRBD2 (6 bases). V gave up 6 bases and J gave up 2 bases, with 14 bases separating them. The CDR3 length is 15 residues. Germline lookup yields CDR1 WNHNN and CDR2 SYGVQD (reference sequence). The CDR3, as DNA: TGCGCCAGCAGACAGTTCGGGGGACCCTACAATGAGCAGTTCTTC. It yields the protein CASRQFGGPYNEQFF.

This chain links TRBV2 with TRBJ2-3; D not certain. V lost 3 bases and J 7 bases, leaving 5 bases between the germline ends. CDR3 length: 11 residues. Germline assignment: CDR1 SNHLY and CDR2 FYNNEI. The CDR3 loop is CASSDQHTQYF. The CDR3 nucleotides are TGTGCCAGCAGTGATCAACATACGCAGTATTTT. Full variable domain (missing parts from reference TRBV2 and TRBJ2-3): EPEVTQTPSHQVTQMGQEVILRCVPISNHLYFYWYRQILGQKVEFLVSFYNNEISEKSEIFDDQFSVERPDGSNFTLKIRSTKLEDSAMYFCASSDQHTQYFGPGTRLTVL.

This clone was recorded once. The chain couples TRBV6-5 to TRBJ2-7; 8 bases map to TRBD1. CDR3 length: 14 residues. Germline CDR1 is MNHEY and CDR2 is SVGAGI. The ends lost 5 bases at V and 0 bases at J; junction bases unmatched: 3. The CDR3 is CASSRTGTSYEQYF. In DNA, the CDR3 is TGTGCCAGCAGTCGGACAGGGACCTCCTACGAGCAGTACTTC.

This chain joins TRBV2 and TRBJ2-5; tentative D call: TRBD1 (6 bases). Germline V gene sequence: CDR1 SNHLY, CDR2 FYNNEI. The CDR3 loop spans 13 amino acids. V lost 10 bases and J 1 base, leaving 13 bases between the germline ends. The CDR3 loop reads CATSDRFQETQYF. CDR3 coding DNA: TGTGCCACATCCGACAGGTTCCAAGAGACCCAGTACTTC.

This rearrangement joins TRBV9 to TRBJ2-2; no clear D. In germline, CDR1 is SGDLS, CDR2 YYNGEE. This CDR3 is 13 amino acids long. V lost 5 bases to trimming and J lost 2 bases, with 7 bases between them. The CDR3 reads CASRWGNTGELFF. DNA of the CDR3: TGTGCCAGCAGATGGGGTAACACCGGGGAGCTGTTTTTT.

The chain is built from TRBV10-3 and TRBJ2-5; 9 positions match TRBD2. CDR3 length equals 13 residues. From germline, CDR1 is ENHRY and CDR2 SYGVKD. The trim removed 8 bases at V and 1 base at J, leaving 2 bases unmatched. DNA of the CDR3: TGTGCCATCGGCGGGGGGGCCCAAGAGACCCAGTACTTC. As protein: CAIGGGAQETQYF.

The rearrangement joins TRBV7-8 to TRBJ2-3, with 8 bases matching TRBD2. The V and J ends lost 3 bases and 1 base, in that order; junction bases with no gene match: 3. Germline V gene lookup returns CDR1 SGHVS and CDR2 FQNEAQ. This CDR3 spans 15 amino acids. The CDR3 bases are TGTGCCAGCAGCTTGACTAGCGCGCGCACAGATACGCAGTATTTT. Amino acid sequence: CASSLTSARTDTQYF.

The genes are TRBV28 and TRBJ2-1; no clear D gene. CDR3 size: 11 residues. Trimming left V 2 bases short and J 8 bases short, with 4 bases between. In germline, CDR1 is MDHEN, CDR2 SYDVKM. CDR3 coding DNA: TGTGCCAGCAGTTTACGCGATGAGCAGTTCTTC. Translation gives CASSLRDEQFF. Full variable domain (rest looked up from reference TRBV28 and TRBJ2-1): DVKVTQSSRYLVKRTGEKVFLECVQDMDHENMFWYRQDPGLGLRLIYFSYDVKMKEKGDIPEGYSVSREKKERFSLILESASTNQTSMYLCASSLRDEQFFGPGTRLTVL.

This clone was recorded only once. The J gene is TRBJ2-7, the V gene TRBV3-1 (or the pseudogene TRBV3-2), with 9 nucleotides matching TRBD1. CDR3 length: 15 residues. V gave up 4 bases and J gave up 4 bases; unmatched junction bases: 8. Germline CDR1 LGHDT, CDR2 YNNKEL (reference sequence). CDR3 region: CASSPRQGVAYEQYF. CDR3 bases: TGTGCCAGCAGCCCCCGACAGGGGGTTGCGTACGAGCAGTACTTC.

The rearrangement uses TRBV6-5 and TRBJ2-7, with TRBD1 matching 8 bases. CDR1 MNHEY and CDR2 SVGAGI come from the germline V gene. The junction had 4 bases not matched to a gene; V was cut back by 11 bases and J by 1 base. The CDR3 loop spans 12 amino acids. CDR3 loop: CASRGRSYEQYF. Here the CDR3 DNA reads TGTGCCTCCAGGGGGCGATCCTACGAGCAGTACTTC.

V and J are TRBV28 and TRBJ1-5; 9 bases agree with TRBD1. The germline V gene has CDR1 MDHEN and CDR2 SYDVKM. The V segment lost 3 bases and the J segment 7 bases; nucleotides outside the gene matches: 1. This CDR3 is built from 13 residues. The CDR3 protein is CASSLTGGQPQHF. The CDR3 coding sequence is TGTGCCAGCAGTTTGACAGGGGGACAGCCCCAGCATTTT.

V gene TRBV7-9 combines with J gene TRBJ2-3, with a weak D call TRBD2 (7 bases). The CDR3 runs 14 residues. CDR1 is SEHNR, CDR2 FQNEAQ, per germline (reference sequence). Trimming shortened V by 5 bases and J by 2 bases, and 11 bases separated the two germline ends. The CDR3 DNA sequence: TGTGCCAGCAGCCGCGCGGGGGCCACAGATACGCAGTATTTT. Residues: CASSRAGATDTQYF. Using reference TRBV7-9 and TRBJ2-3 for the parts outside the CDR3, the full variable domain is DTGVSQNPRHKITKRGQNVTFRCDPISEHNRLYWYRQTLGQGPEFLTYFQNEAQLEKSRLLSDRFSAERPKGSFSTLEIQRTEQGDSAMYLCASSRAGATDTQYFGPGTRLTVL.

This chain joins TRBV30 and TRBJ1-5; D might be TRBD1 (5 bases). The V gene's germline CDR1 is GTSNPN and CDR2 SVGIG (reference sequence). V lost 3 bases, J lost 4 bases, and 10 bases lay in between. The CDR3 loop spans 13 amino acids. For the CDR3, the DNA is TGTGCCTGGAGCATTGGGGGAAATCAGCCCCAGCATTTT. Translating it yields CAWSIGGNQPQHF. The complete variable domain, with remaining parts taken from reference TRBV30 and TRBJ1-5, reads SQTIHQWPATLVQPVGSPLSLECTVEGTSNPNLYWYRQAAGRGLQLLFYSVGIGQISSEVPQNLSASRPQDRQFILSSKKLLLSDSGFYLCAWSIGGNQPQHFGDGTRLSIL.

This chain uses TRBV9 with TRBJ1-6; possible D gene TRBD1, 5 bases. The ends were cut back, 4 bases at V and 7 bases at J, with 15 bases in the middle. Germline CDR1 SGDLS, CDR2 YYNGEE. The CDR3 loop spans 15 amino acids. The CDR3 bases are TGTGCCAGCAGCCTGACCGGGACGGGAAATTCACCCCTCCACTTT. Translated, it gives CASSLTGTGNSPLHF.

V gene TRBV7-2 combines with J gene TRBJ1-5, with TRBD1 as a possible D gene (6 bases). The CDR3 consists of 13 residues. V dropped 1 base and J dropped 10 bases, with 11 bases sitting between them. Germline V gene data show CDR1 as SGHTA and CDR2 as FQGNSA. In DNA form, the CDR3 reads TGTGCCAGCAGCTTAGACAGGGTCGGCCCCCAGCATTTT. Protein product: CASSLDRVGPQHF.